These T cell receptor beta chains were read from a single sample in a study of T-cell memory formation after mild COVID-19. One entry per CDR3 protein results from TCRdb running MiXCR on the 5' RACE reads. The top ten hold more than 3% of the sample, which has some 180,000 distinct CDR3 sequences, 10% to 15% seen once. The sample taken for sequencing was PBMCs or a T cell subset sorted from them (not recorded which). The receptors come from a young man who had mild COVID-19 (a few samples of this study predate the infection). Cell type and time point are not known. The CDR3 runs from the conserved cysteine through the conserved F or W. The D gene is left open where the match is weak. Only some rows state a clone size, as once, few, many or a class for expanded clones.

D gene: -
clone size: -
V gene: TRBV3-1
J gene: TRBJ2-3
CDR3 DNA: TGTGCCAGCAGCCACCGCGGGACGTTGACTAGCACAGATACGCAGTATTTT
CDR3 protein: CASSHRGTLTSTDTQYF

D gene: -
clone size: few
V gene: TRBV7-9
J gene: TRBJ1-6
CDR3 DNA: TGTGCCGGCAGCTTAGGGATACCAGGGGAAGCACCCCTCCACTTT
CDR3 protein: CAGSLGIPGEAPLHF

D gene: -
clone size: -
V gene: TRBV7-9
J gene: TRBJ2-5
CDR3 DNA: TGTGCCAGCAGCTGGGACGAGACCCAGTACTTC
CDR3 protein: CASSWDETQYF

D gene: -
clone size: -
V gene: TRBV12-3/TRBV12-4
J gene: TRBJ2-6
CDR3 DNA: TGTGCCAGCAGTACAGGCGTCTCTGGGGCCAACGTCCTGACTTTC
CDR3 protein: CASSTGVSGANVLTF

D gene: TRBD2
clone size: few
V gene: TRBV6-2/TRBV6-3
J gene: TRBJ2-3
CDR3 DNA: TGTGCCAGCAGTGCAACGGGACTAGTCCCAGATACGCAGTATTTT
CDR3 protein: CASSATGLVPDTQYF

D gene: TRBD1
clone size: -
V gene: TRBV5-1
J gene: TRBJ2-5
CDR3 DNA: TGCGCCAGCAGCTTGGAGGCTACAGGGGGAGAGACCCAGTACTTC
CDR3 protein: CASSLEATGGETQYF

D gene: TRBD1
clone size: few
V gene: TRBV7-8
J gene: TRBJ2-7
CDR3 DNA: TGTGCCAGCAGCGCGGCAGGGGGAAGGTACGAGCAGTACTTC
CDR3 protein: CASSAAGGRYEQYF

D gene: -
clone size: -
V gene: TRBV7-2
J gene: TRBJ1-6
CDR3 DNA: TGTGCCAGCAGCTTAGACAGGGCGGGGGGTTCACCCCTCCACTTT
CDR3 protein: CASSLDRAGGSPLHF

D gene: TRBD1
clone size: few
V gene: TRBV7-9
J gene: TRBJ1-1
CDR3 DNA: TGTGCCAGCAGCCTGACAGGGAGGGGCACTGAAGCTTTCTTT
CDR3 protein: CASSLTGRGTEAFF

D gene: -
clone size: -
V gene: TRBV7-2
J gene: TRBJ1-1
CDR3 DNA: TGTGCCAGCAGCTTCAGGACCGAAGCTTTCTTT
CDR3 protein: CASSFRTEAFF

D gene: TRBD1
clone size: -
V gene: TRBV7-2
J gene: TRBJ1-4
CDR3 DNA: TGTGCCAGCAGCCCCGGGACAGTTGAAAAACTGTTTTTT
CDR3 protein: CASSPGTVEKLFF

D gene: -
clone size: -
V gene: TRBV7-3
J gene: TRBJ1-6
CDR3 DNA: TGTGCCAGCTCTCGGCAGGGCTATAATTCACCCCTCCACTTT
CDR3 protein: CASSRQGYNSPLHF

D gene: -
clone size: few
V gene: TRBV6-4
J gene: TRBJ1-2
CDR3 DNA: TGTGCCAGCAGACACCTGACCTATGGCTACACCTTC
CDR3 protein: CASRHLTYGYTF

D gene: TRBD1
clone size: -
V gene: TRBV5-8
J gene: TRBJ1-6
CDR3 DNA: TGTGCCAGCAGCATCGGGACAGGGGTCTCACCCCTCCACTTT
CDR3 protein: CASSIGTGVSPLHF

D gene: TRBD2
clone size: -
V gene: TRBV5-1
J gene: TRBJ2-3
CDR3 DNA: TGCGCCAGCGAGACTAGCGGGGGTTCTGCAGATACGCAGTATTTT
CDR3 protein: CASETSGGSADTQYF

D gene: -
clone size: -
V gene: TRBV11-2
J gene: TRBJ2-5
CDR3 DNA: TGTGCCAGCAGCCTAAGACAGGGAGGGAAGACCCAGTACTTC
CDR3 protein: CASSLRQGGKTQYF

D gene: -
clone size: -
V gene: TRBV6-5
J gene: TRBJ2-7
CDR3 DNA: TGTGCCAGCAGTTCAGACGTTAGCCGGGAGCAGTACTTC
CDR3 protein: CASSSDVSREQYF

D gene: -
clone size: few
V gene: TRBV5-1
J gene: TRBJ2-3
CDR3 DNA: TGCGCCAGCAGCTTGGGGGAAACAGGGTCAGATACGCAGTATTTT
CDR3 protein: CASSLGETGSDTQYF

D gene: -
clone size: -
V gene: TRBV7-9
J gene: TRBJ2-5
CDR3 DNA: TGTGCCAGCAGCTTCATCGAGACCCAGTACTTC
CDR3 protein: CASSFIETQYF

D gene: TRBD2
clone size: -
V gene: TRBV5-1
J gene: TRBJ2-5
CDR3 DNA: TGCGCCAGCAACCTGAGCGGGGGGGCCCAAGAGACCCAGTACTTC
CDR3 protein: CASNLSGGAQETQYF

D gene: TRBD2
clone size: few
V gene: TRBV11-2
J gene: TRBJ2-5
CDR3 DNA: TGTGCCAGCAGCTTAGTGACCACCGTCCTAGCGGGGGGGAGAGAGACCCAGTACTTC
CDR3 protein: CASSLVTTVLAGGRETQYF

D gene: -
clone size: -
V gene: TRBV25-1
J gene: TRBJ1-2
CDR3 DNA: TGTGCCAGCAGCCGGGACAATCACTATGGCTACACCTTC
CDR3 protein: CASSRDNHYGYTF

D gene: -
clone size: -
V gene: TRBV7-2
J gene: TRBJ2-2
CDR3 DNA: TGTGCCAGCAGCTTAGCGCCGGCGCACGACACCGGGGAGCTGTTTTTT
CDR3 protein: CASSLAPAHDTGELFF

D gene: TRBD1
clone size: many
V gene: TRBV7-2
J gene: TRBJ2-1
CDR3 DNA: TGTGCCAGCAGCTTATCGGGACAGGGAAACCATGAGCAGTTCTTC
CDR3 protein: CASSLSGQGNHEQFF

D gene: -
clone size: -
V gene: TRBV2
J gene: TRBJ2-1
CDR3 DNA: TGTGCCAGCTCAGGGGGGTACAATGAGCAGTTCTTC
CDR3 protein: CASSGGYNEQFF

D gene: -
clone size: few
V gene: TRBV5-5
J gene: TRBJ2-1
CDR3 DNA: TGTGCCAGCAGCCCTCGGATATTCAATGAGCAGTTCTTC
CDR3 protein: CASSPRIFNEQFF

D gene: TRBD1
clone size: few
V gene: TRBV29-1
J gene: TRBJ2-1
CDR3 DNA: TGCAGCGTTGACTTAGGCCCGGGACAGGGTAAGGAGCAGTTCTTC
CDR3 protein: CSVDLGPGQGKEQFF

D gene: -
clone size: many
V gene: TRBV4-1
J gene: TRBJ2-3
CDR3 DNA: TGCGCCAGCAGCCAAGAATCTTATCCCAGCACAGATACGCAGTATTTT
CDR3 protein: CASSQESYPSTDTQYF

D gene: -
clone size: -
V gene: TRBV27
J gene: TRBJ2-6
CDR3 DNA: TGCACCAGCAGTCAAGACATTTCTGGGGCCAACGTCCTGACTTTC
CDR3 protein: CTSSQDISGANVLTF

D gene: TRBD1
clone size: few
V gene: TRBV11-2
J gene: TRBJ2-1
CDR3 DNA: TGTGCCAGCAGCCCAAGACAGGGTCGCAATGAGCAGTTCTTC
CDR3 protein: CASSPRQGRNEQFF

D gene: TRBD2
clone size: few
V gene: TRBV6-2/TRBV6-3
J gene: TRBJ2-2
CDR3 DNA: TGTGCCAGCAGACGAAATAGCGGGGGGGCGTTCGCCGGGGAGCTGTTTTTT
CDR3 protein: CASRRNSGGAFAGELFF